Below are 13 T cell receptor beta chains sequenced from a single sample in a study of blood T cell repertoires in COVID-19. Produced via immunoSEQ multiplex PCR; TCRdb's table is partial and in-frame only. The data hold 400,000 to 500,000 clones, with approximately 90% observed a single time. Sample: PBMCs or T cells enriched from blood (not recorded which). The receptor set was obtained from a woman younger than 30 who had been exposed to COVID-19.

This chain connects TRBV29-1 to TRBJ2-1, with D perhaps matching TRBD1 (5 bases). V was cut by 0 bases and J by 9 bases, with 15 bases left in between. CDR1 is SQVTM, CDR2 ANQGSEA, per germline. The CDR3 consists of 14 residues. Here the CDR3 reads CSVEEEGALREQFF. The CDR3 DNA reads TGCAGCGTTGAAGAAGAAGGGGCACTCCGTGAGCAGTTCTTC.

This chain links TRBV9 with TRBJ1-2; 9 positions match TRBD1. V shed 0 bases, J shed 4 bases, and the junction held 7 bases outside the gene matches. The germline gives CDR1 SGDLS, CDR2 YYNGEE. The CDR3 totals 16 residues. The DNA of the CDR3 is TGTGCCAGCAGCGTAGTTCCCGAGGGACAGGGCTATGGCTACACCTTC. Its translation: CASSVVPEGQGYGYTF.

The chain recombines TRBV11-3 with TRBJ1-1; D uncertain. Germline V gene data show CDR1 as SGHNT and CDR2 as YENEEA. The CDR3 has 12 amino acids. Between the trimmed V and J ends, which lost 1 base and 8 bases, there was a span of 8 bases. As DNA, the CDR3 is TGTGCCAGCAGCTTAGCAGACTCCGAAGCTTTCTTT. Translation gives CASSLADSEAFF.

The chain links TRBV6-5 to TRBJ1-2; D remains unclear. Germline V gene lookup returns CDR1 MNHEY and CDR2 SVGAGI. The CDR3 length is 14 residues. Between the trimmed V and J ends, which lost 2 bases and 4 bases, there was a span of 11 bases. The DNA of the CDR3 is TGTGCCAGCAGTTACGGTGAGGGTTCCTATGGCTACACCTTC. It translates to CASSYGEGSYGYTF.

The chain couples TRBV5-5 to TRBJ1-1, with TRBD1 matching 9 bases. CDR1 and CDR2 from the germline V gene are SGHKS and YYEKEE (reference sequence). There are 17 residues in the CDR3. Trimming removed 2 bases from V and 3 bases from J; junction bases left unmatched: 11. In nucleotides, the CDR3 is TGTGCCAGCAGCTTAGATGGACAGGGGTTTTCCCACACTGAAGCTTTCTTT. Translated: CASSLDGQGFSHTEAFF.

The chain combines TRBV7-6 with TRBJ2-7; D not certain. CDR1 is SGHVS and CDR2 is FNYEAQ in the germline V gene. Trimming removed 3 bases from V and 6 bases from J, with 9 bases in between. The CDR3 length is 12 residues. The DNA of the CDR3 is TGTGCCAGCAGCTTTATGTCGGGCGAGCAGTACTTC. Translated, it gives CASSFMSGEQYF.

The V and J genes are TRBV5-1 and TRBJ2-7, with 7 bases identical to TRBD1. Germline V gives CDR1 SGHRS, CDR2 YFSETQ. Trimming at V came to 4 bases and at J to 6 bases, leaving 4 bases not matched to a gene. This CDR3 contains 12 residues. The CDR3 DNA sequence: TGCGCCAGCAGCCAGGGGACAGCCGAGCAGTACTTC. As protein: CASSQGTAEQYF.

The gene calls are TRBV4-2 and TRBJ1-4; 9 bases fit TRBD1. The V gene end was trimmed by 4 bases and the J gene end by 6 bases; junction bases not matched to a gene: 9. From germline, CDR1 is LGHNA and CDR2 YNFKEQ. The CDR3 totals 16 residues. The CDR3 DNA follows: TGTGCCAGCAGCCCATCTCGGGACAGGGTGGATGAAAAACTGTTTTTT. Translated: CASSPSRDRVDEKLFF.

V usage is TRBV4-3 and J usage is TRBJ2-3; weak D call: TRBD2 (5 bases). Trimming took 4 bases from V and 2 from J, leaving 7 bases between them. The CDR3 totals 13 residues. CDR1 is LGHNA and CDR2 is YSLEER in the germline V gene. The CDR3 region is CASSRADTDTQYF. The CDR3 DNA sequence: TGCGCCAGCAGCCGAGCGGACACAGATACGCAGTATTTT.

The CDR3 reads CASSSGSIANQETQYF. CDR3 nucleotide sequence: TGCGCCAGCAGCTCCGGATCGATAGCGAACCAAGAGACCCAGTACTTC. The chain carries TRBV5-1 and TRBJ2-5, with D possibly being TRBD2 (5 bases). The V and J ends lost 3 bases and 0 bases respectively, with 15 bases between them. CDR1 is SGHRS, CDR2 YFSETQ, per germline. The CDR3 is 16 residues long. The variable domain in full, completed from reference TRBV5-1 and TRBJ2-5, reads KAGVTQTPRYLIKTRGQQVTLSCSPISGHRSVSWYQQTPGQGLQFLFEYFSETQRNKGNFPGRFSGRQFSNSRSEMNVSTLELGDSALYLCASSSGSIANQETQYFGPGTRLLVL.

The chain uses TRBV3-1 (or the pseudogene TRBV3-2) and TRBJ1-1; unclear D gene. The CDR3 has 15 residues. Germline V gene data show CDR1 as LGHDT and CDR2 as YNNKEL (reference sequence). V gave up 1 base and J gave up 6 bases, with 15 bases separating them. The CDR3, as DNA: TGTGCCAGCAGCCAAGCCGCAACCTCGGTCGCTGAAGCTTTCTTT. As protein: CASSQAATSVAEAFF.

The chain has TRBV29-1 and TRBJ2-3, with D possibly matching TRBD1 (6 bases). Trimming removed 5 bases at V and 2 bases at J, with 11 bases between. Germline V gene lookup returns CDR1 SQVTM and CDR2 ANQGSEA. The CDR3 has 13 residues. The CDR3 nucleotides are TGCAGCGTTAGACAGGCTATCACAGATACGCAGTATTTT. Amino acids: CSVRQAITDTQYF.

V gene TRBV4-3 combines with J gene TRBJ2-2, with 9 bases matching TRBD2. Germline V gene data show CDR1 as LGHNA and CDR2 as YSLEER. This CDR3 spans 17 amino acids. With 0 bases clipped from V and 7 bases from J, the junction kept 9 bases outside the gene matches. CDR3: CASSQDLAGGPNGELFF. The CDR3 DNA sequence: TGCGCCAGCAGCCAAGATCTGGCGGGGGGGCCGAACGGGGAGCTGTTTTTT.